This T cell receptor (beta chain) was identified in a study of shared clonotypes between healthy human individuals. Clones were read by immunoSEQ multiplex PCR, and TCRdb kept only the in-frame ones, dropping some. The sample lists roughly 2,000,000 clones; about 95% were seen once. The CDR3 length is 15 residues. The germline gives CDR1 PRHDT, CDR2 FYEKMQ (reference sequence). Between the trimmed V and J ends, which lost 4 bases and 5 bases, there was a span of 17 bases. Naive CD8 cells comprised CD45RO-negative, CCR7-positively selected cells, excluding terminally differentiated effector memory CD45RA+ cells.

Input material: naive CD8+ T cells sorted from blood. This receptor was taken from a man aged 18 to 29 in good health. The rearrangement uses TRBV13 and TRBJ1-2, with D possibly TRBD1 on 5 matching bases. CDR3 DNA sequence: TGTGCCAGCAGCTCTAGTATGGGGGGATGGTATGGCTACACCTTC. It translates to CASSSSMGGWYGYTF.